The T cell receptor (beta chain) described here comes from a study of blood T cell repertoires in COVID-19. Whole-study context: The United States, Italy and Spain were the sources of the acute and convalescent COVID-19 samples.

Assay used: immunoSEQ multiplex PCR; TCRdb lists only in-frame clones, some missing. The sample carries some 93,000 clones, approximately 84% recorded once. CDR1 and CDR2 from the germline V gene are SEHNR and FQNEAQ (reference sequence). CDR3 size: 20 residues. Trimming removed 5 bases from V and 2 bases from J; junction bases left unmatched: 16. The chain has TRBV7-9 and TRBJ2-7; 15 nucleotides match TRBD2. The sequence came from a man aged 70-80 years with acute or convalescent COVID-19. The specimen sequenced was peripheral blood. CDR3 sequence reads: CASSITTSGTSGGPAYEQYF. The CDR3 nucleotides read TGTGCCAGCAGCATCACTACCTCCGGGACTAGCGGGGGGCCAGCCTACGAGCAGTACTTC.